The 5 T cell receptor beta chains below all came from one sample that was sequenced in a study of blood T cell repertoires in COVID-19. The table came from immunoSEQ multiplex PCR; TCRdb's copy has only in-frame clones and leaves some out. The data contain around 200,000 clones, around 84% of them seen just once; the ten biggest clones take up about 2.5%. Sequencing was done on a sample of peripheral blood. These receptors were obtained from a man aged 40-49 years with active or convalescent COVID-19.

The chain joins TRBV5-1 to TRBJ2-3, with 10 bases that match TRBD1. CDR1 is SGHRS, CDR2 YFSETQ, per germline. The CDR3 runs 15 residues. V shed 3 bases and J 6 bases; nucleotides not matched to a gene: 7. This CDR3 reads CASSWGTGDGDTQYF. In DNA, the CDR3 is TGCGCCAGCAGCTGGGGGACAGGGGATGGGGATACGCAGTATTTT. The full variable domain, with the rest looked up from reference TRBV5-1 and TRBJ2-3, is KAGVTQTPRYLIKTRGQQVTLSCSPISGHRSVSWYQQTPGQGLQFLFEYFSETQRNKGNFPGRFSGRQFSNSRSEMNVSTLELGDSALYLCASSWGTGDGDTQYFGPGTRLTVL.

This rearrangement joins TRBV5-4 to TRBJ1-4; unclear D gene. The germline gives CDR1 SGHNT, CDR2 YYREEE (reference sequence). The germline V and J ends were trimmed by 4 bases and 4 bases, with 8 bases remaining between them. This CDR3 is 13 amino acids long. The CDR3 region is CASSDQFNEKLFF. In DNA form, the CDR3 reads TGTGCCAGCAGCGATCAGTTTAATGAAAAACTGTTTTTT.

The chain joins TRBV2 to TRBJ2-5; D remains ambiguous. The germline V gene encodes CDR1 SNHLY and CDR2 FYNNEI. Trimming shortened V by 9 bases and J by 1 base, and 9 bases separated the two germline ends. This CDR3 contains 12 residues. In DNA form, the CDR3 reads TGTGCCAGACCGAGAACCCAAGAGACCCAGTACTTC. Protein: CARPRTQETQYF. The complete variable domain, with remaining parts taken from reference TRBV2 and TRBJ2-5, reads EPEVTQTPSHQVTQMGQEVILRCVPISNHLYFYWYRQILGQKVEFLVSFYNNEISEKSEIFDDQFSVERPDGSNFTLKIRSTKLEDSAMYFCARPRTQETQYFGPGTRLLVL.

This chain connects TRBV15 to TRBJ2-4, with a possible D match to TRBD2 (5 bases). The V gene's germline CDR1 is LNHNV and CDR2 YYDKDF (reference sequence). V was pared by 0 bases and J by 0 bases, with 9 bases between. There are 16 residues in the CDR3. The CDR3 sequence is CATSREEELAKNIQYF. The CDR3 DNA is TGTGCCACCAGCAGAGAGGAGGAGCTAGCCAAAAACATTCAGTACTTC.

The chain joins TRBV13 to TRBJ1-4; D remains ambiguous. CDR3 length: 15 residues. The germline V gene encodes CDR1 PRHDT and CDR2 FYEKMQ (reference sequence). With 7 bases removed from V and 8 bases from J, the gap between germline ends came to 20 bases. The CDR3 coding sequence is TGTGCCAGCACCCCCCGACTTCTCGTAGGCGAAAAACTGTTTTTT. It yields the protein CASTPRLLVGEKLFF.